The next 14 T cell receptor beta chains were all read from a single sample in a study of T cell repertoires in cytomegalovirus infection. A single record per CDR3 protein comes from TCRdb applying MiXCR to the reads. This table holds 290,000 or so distinct CDR3 sequences, about a tenth found once. Sequencing was carried out using PBMCs. These receptors were taken from a human donor in good health (CMV status not recorded). Some clones in this sample may be carry-over from other donors' samples.

This clonotype came up many times. V is TRBV28 and J is TRBJ1-2; D uncertain. The CDR3 length is 12 residues. The V gene's germline CDR1 is MDHEN and CDR2 SYDVKM. Trimming pared 1 base from V and 7 bases from J, leaving 7 bases between. This CDR3 reads CASSLLDLGYTF. In nucleotides, the CDR3 is TGTGCCAGCAGTTTATTGGATCTTGGCTACACCTTC.

J is TRBJ1-1 and V is TRBV19, with no clear D. The CDR3 spans 17 residues. V lost 6 bases, J lost 4 bases, and 24 bases lay in between. The germline V gene encodes CDR1 LNHDA and CDR2 SQIVND (reference sequence). CDR3 nucleotides: TGTGCCAGTAGCCCGTGGGGAAGAGGTTGTTTGGGCACTGAAGCTTTCTTT. Translated: CASSPWGRGCLGTEAFF.

At least ten counts were recorded for this clonotype. J is TRBJ2-3 and V is TRBV28; D is ambiguous. Trimming removed 2 bases at V and 5 bases at J, with 5 bases between. CDR3 length: 12 residues. From germline, CDR1 is MDHEN and CDR2 SYDVKM. As DNA, the CDR3 is TGTGCCAGCAGTTTAGGTCAAGATACGCAGTATTTT. It codes for CASSLGQDTQYF.

V is TRBV20-1 and J is TRBJ1-2; the D gene is possibly TRBD1 (5 bases). The CDR3 is 14 amino acids. Germline values: CDR1 DFQATT, CDR2 SNEGSKA (reference sequence). V was pared by 5 bases and J by 8 bases, with 21 bases between. The CDR3 DNA follows: TGCAGTGCTGACCGGGACCCCAGAGGGTACGGCTACACCTTC. The encoded protein is CSADRDPRGYGYTF.

This clonotype was detected many times. The chain recombines TRBV28 with TRBJ1-6; D is perhaps TRBD1 (5 bases). V gave up 8 bases and J gave up 7 bases, with 21 bases separating them. Germline assignment: CDR1 MDHEN and CDR2 SYDVKM. The CDR3 contains 16 residues. This CDR3 reads CASVSPWGWMNSPLHF. The CDR3 region has the DNA TGTGCCAGCGTCTCTCCGTGGGGCTGGATGAATTCACCCCTCCACTTT.

This clonotype was picked up many times. The rearrangement joins TRBV3-1 to TRBJ2-1; D tentatively fits TRBD1 or TRBD2 (6 bases each). Germline CDR1 is LGHDT and CDR2 is YNNKEL (reference sequence). This CDR3 comprises 15 residues. V was clipped by 3 bases and J by 5 bases, with 14 bases between them. CDR3 nucleotides: TGTGCCAGCAGCCATCGACGGGGGCGGGACAATGAGCAGTTCTTC. It encodes CASSHRRGRDNEQFF.

In this sample, this clonotype turned up many times. The CDR3 bases are TGTGCCAGCAGTTTACCCCGGACAATGTGGGGCAATGAGCAGTTCTTC. This sequence encodes CASSLPRTMWGNEQFF. The chain carries TRBV28 and TRBJ2-1; D perhaps matches TRBD1 (5 bases). The CDR3 extends over 16 amino acids. V gave up 2 bases and J gave up 6 bases, with 17 bases separating them. In germline, CDR1 is MDHEN, CDR2 SYDVKM.

The V call is TRBV29-1, the J call TRBJ1-1; 8 bases align to TRBD1. The germline gives CDR1 SQVTM, CDR2 ANQGSEA. CDR3 size: 14 residues. Trimming removed 6 bases from V and 3 bases from J; junction bases left unmatched: 9. The CDR3 reads CSVTTGAMDTEAFF. The CDR3, as DNA: TGCAGCGTGACGACAGGGGCCATGGACACTGAAGCTTTCTTT.

This clonotype was observed at least ten times. The rearrangement links TRBV20-1 to TRBJ2-1; TRBD2 matches 8 bases. CDR1 DFQATT and CDR2 SNEGSKA come from the germline V gene (reference sequence). Trimming removed 5 bases from V and 4 bases from J; junction bases left unmatched: 13. The CDR3 length is 16 residues. The CDR3 DNA is TGCAGTGCTGCGAAAACGGGACTAGGGAGTTACAATGAGCAGTTCTTC. This encodes CSAAKTGLGSYNEQFF.

This clonotype was found many times. The chain couples TRBV7-2 to TRBJ2-1; D not certain. Germline V gene data show CDR1 as SGHTA and CDR2 as FQGNSA. The CDR3 runs to 15 residues. V dropped 0 bases and J dropped 8 bases, with 14 bases sitting between them. This chain's CDR3 is CASSLATTTTYEQFF. DNA of the CDR3: TGTGCCAGCAGCTTAGCAACTACCACTACATATGAGCAGTTCTTC.

The V and J genes are TRBV28 and TRBJ2-7, with D unclear. CDR1 MDHEN and CDR2 SYDVKM come from the germline V gene. The CDR3 covers 14 residues. Trimming took 1 base from V and 5 from J, leaving 12 bases between them. CDR3 DNA sequence: TGTGCCAGCAGTTTATCTCAGTACACCGACGAGCAGTACGTC. Its protein is CASSLSQYTDEQYV.

This clonotype was detected ten times or more. The rearrangement links TRBV7-2 to TRBJ2-3; 14 bases are a match to TRBD2. The CDR3 sequence is 16 residues long. Looked up from germline, CDR1 is SGHTA and CDR2 is FQGNSA. J was trimmed by 4 bases and V by 4 bases; bases with no gene match: 4. The CDR3 spells CASSSRLAGGPDTQYF. CDR3 sequence (DNA): TGTGCCAGCAGCTCCCGACTAGCGGGGGGGCCAGATACGCAGTATTTT. Full variable domain (outside the CDR3, taken from reference TRBV7-2 and TRBJ2-3): GAGVSQSPSNKVTEKGKDVELRCDPISGHTALYWYRQSLGQGLEFLIYFQGNSAPDKSGLPSDRFSAERTGGSVSTLTIQRTQQEDSAVYLCASSSRLAGGPDTQYFGPGTRLTVL.

At least ten counts were recorded for this clonotype. The chain couples TRBV20-1 to TRBJ2-3; 9 bases align to TRBD2. CDR1 is DFQATT and CDR2 is SNEGSKA in the germline V gene (reference sequence). The CDR3 loop spans 16 amino acids. Trimming cost V 3 bases and J 4 bases; bases outside gene matches: 11. CDR3 DNA sequence: TGCAGTGCTAGCGCCCCGGAAGGGACTAGCTCAGATACGCAGTATTTT. It yields the protein CSASAPEGTSSDTQYF.

The chain employs TRBV20-1 and TRBJ2-1; D uncertain. Trimming left V 0 bases short and J 8 bases short, with 8 bases between. There are 12 residues in the CDR3. Germline V gives CDR1 DFQATT, CDR2 SNEGSKA (reference sequence). CDR3 in DNA: TGCAGTGCTAGAGATCCGAGCTATGAGCAGTTCTTC. This sequence encodes CSARDPSYEQFF.